The clone carrying this T cell receptor beta chain was counted only a few times. The data derive from a study of graft-versus-host responses after intestinal transplantation. Study overall: Multivisceral, liver-intestinal, or isolated intestinal grafts were transplanted into recipients. All of the recipients had induction that used anti-thymocyte globulin, then tacrolimus and steroids for approximately 3 years. Study observations and caveats: High graft-versus-host to host-versus-graft T cell clonal ratios marked allografts of patients with graft-donor macrochimerism. Some GvH clones appeared in ileal mucosa or blood before recipient bone marrow.

The protocol was immunoSEQ multiplex PCR, while the TCRdb copy is restricted to in-frame clones and leaves out a portion. Of 4,000 to 4,500 clones listed, 20% to 25% are singletons. This specimen was alloreactive CD4+ T cells from a mixed lymphocyte reaction culture, taken before transplantation. The subset was: CFSE-low proliferating T cells sorted from roughly 6-day pre-transplant mixed lymphocyte reaction (GvH or HvG direction). This clonotype was sampled from a human patient who was an organ donor for intestinal transplantation.

CDR3 residues: CASSQDGHRNPSGNTIYF. Here the CDR3 DNA reads TGTGCCAGCAGCCAAGACGGACATCGGAACCCCTCTGGAAACACCATATATTTT. V is TRBV4-2 and J is TRBJ1-3, with D maybe TRBD1 (5 bases). Between the trimmed V and J ends, which lost 0 bases and 0 bases, there was a span of 15 bases. Germline CDR1 reads LGHNA; CDR2 reads YNFKEQ. The CDR3 sequence is 18 residues long.